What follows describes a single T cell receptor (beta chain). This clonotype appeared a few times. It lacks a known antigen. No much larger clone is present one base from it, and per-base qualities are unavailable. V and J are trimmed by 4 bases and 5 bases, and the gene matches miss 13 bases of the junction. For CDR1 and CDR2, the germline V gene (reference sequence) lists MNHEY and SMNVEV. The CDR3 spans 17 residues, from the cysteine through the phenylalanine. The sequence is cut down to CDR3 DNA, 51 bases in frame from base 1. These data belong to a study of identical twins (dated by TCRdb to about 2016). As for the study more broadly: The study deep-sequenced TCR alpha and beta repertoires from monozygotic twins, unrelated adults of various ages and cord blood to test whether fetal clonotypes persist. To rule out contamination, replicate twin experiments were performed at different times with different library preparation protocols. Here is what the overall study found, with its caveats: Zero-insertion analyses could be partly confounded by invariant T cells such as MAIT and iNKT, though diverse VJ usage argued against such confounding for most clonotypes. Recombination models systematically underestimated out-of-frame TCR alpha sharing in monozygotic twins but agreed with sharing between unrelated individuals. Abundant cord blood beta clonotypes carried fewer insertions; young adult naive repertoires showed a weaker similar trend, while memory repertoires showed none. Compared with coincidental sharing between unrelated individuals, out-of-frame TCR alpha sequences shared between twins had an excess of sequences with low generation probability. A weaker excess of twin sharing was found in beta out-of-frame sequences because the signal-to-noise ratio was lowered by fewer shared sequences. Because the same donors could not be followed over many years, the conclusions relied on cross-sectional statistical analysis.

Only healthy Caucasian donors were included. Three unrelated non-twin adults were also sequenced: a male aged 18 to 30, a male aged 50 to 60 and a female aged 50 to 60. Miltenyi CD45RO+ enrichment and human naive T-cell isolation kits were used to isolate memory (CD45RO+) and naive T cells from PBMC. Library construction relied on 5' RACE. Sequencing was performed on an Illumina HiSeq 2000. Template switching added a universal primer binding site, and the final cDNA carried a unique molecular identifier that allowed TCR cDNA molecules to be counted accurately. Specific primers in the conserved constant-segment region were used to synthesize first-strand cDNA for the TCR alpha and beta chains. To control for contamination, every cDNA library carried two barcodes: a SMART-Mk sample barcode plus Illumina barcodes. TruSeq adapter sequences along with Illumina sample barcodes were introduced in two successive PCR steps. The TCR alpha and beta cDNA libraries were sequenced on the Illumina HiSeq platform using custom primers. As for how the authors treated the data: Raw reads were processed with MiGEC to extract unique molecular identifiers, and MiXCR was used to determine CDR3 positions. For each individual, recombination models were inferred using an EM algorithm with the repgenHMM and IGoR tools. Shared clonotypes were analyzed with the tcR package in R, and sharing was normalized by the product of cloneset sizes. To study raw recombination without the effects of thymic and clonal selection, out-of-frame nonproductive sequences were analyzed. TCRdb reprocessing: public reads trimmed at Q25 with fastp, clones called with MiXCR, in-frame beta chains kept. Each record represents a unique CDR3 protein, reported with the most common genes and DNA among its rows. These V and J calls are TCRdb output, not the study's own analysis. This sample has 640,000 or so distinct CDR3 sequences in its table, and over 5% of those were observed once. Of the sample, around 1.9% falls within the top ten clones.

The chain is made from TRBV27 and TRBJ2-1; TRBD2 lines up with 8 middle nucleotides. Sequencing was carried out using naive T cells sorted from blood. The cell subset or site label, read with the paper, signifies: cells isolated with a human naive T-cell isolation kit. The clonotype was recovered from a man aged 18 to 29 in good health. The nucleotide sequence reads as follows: TGTGCCAGCAGTTATGGGGGGGCGGGAGGTCTACACAATGAGCAGTTCTTC. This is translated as CASSYGGAGGLHNEQFF.